The T cell receptor (beta chain) under discussion was sequenced for a study of graft-versus-host responses after intestinal transplantation. General observations from the study: GvH clone levels peaked in circulation, and this peak was associated with early post-transplant HvG declines. Detected in recipient marrow were GvH clones, some of which were first observed in ileum or blood.

Method: immunoSEQ multiplex PCR; TCRdb's copy keeps in-frame clones and lacks some. This table has about 77,000 clones, approximately 90% appearing once. As concerns this clone: Antigen: not known.

With 3 bases removed from V and 2 bases from J, the gap between germline ends came to 11 bases. Germline assignment: CDR1 MDHEN and CDR2 SYDVKM. The CDR3 consists of 15 residues. The source material was PBMCs, sampled 98 days after intestinal transplantation. The receptor's source is a human patient who received an intestinal transplant, so some T cells may come from the graft donor. The chain recombines TRBV28 with TRBJ2-1, with no clear D. The CDR3 DNA follows: TGTGCCAGCAGTTTTATTCTCGGCACCTACAATGAGCAGTTCTTC. Its translation is CASSFILGTYNEQFF. The variable domain in full, completed from reference TRBV28 and TRBJ2-1, reads DVKVTQSSRYLVKRTGEKVFLECVQDMDHENMFWYRQDPGLGLRLIYFSYDVKMKEKGDIPEGYSVSREKKERFSLILESASTNQTSMYLCASSFILGTYNEQFFGPGTRLTVL.